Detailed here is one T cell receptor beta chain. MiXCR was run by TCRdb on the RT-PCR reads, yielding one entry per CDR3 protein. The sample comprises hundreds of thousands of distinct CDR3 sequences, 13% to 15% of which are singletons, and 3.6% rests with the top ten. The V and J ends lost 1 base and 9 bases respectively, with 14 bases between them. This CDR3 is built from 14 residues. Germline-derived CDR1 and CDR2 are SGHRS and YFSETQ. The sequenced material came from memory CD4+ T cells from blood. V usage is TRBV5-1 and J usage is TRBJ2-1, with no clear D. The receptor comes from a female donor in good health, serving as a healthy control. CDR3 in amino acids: CASSLFEWLGEQFF. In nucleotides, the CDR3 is TGCGCCAGCAGCTTGTTCGAGTGGCTCGGTGAGCAGTTCTTC.